These T cell receptor beta chains were read from a single sample in a study of T-cell memory formation after mild COVID-19. TCRdb re-called the 5' RACE reads through MiXCR, storing one row per CDR3 protein. The table has 80,000 to 95,000 distinct CDR3 sequences, about 23% seen once. Source material: PBMCs or a T cell subset sorted from them (not recorded which). The source is a man between 18 and 35 years old who had mild COVID-19 (a few samples of this study predate the infection). Cell type and time point are not known. Both conserved end residues are part of each CDR3. The order of the fields is J gene, V gene, CDR3 protein.

J: TRBJ2-1; V: TRBV29-1; CDR3: CSAPGVSYNEQFF
J: TRBJ2-7; V: TRBV7-9; CDR3: CASSLFGPRASMDHEQYF
J: TRBJ2-4; V: TRBV5-5; CDR3: CASSSWPPGGENIQYF
J: TRBJ1-6; V: TRBV5-1; CDR3: CASSLGDRLYSPLHF
J: TRBJ2-1; V: TRBV29-1; CDR3: CSVQGQGRIEQFF
J: TRBJ2-7; V: TRBV7-2; CDR3: CASSWVRTSGGYEQYF
J: TRBJ2-5; V: TRBV6-5; CDR3: CASGARREETQYF
J: TRBJ2-1; V: TRBV7-9; CDR3: CASSPTAVNEQFF
J: TRBJ2-4; V: TRBV4-3; CDR3: CASPGFGARDIQYF
J: TRBJ2-7; V: TRBV10-3; CDR3: CAISGTGGYEQYF
J: TRBJ1-1; V: TRBV5-1; CDR3: CASKAVGAWDEAFF
J: TRBJ2-7; V: TRBV5-6; CDR3: CASSPGDYEQYF
J: TRBJ2-2; V: TRBV29-1; CDR3: CSVVKTGELFF
J: TRBJ2-2; V: TRBV20-1; CDR3: CSAFRDRVNTGELFF
J: TRBJ1-2; V: TRBV7-6; CDR3: CASSPGTGGTYGYTF
J: TRBJ2-1; V: TRBV6-2/TRBV6-3; CDR3: CASSQEMLANEQFF
J: TRBJ1-5; V: TRBV7-8; CDR3: CASRLEGEAQPQHF
J: TRBJ1-2; V: TRBV6-2/TRBV6-3; CDR3: CASSYGAYGYTF
J: TRBJ1-1; V: TRBV4-1; CDR3: CASSQVTRRGTEAFF
J: TRBJ1-2; V: TRBV29-1; CDR3: CSVGSGNYGYTF
J: TRBJ2-5; V: TRBV6-5; CDR3: CASSPIHQGMETQYF
J: TRBJ2-3; V: TRBV7-6; CDR3: CASSPWDSTDTQYF
J: TRBJ2-1; V: TRBV5-1; CDR3: CASRSGGASGEQFF
J: TRBJ2-2; V: TRBV12-3/TRBV12-4; CDR3: CASSYRAGELFF
J: TRBJ2-7; V: TRBV10-3; CDR3: CAISERSYEQYF
J: TRBJ2-7; V: TRBV9; CDR3: CASSASGQSYEQYF
J: TRBJ2-7; V: TRBV11-2; CDR3: CASSRDSYSYEQYF
J: TRBJ2-1; V: TRBV12-3/TRBV12-4; CDR3: CASRAGTGSYNEQFF
J: TRBJ2-1; V: TRBV11-2; CDR3: CASSLLASSYNEQFF